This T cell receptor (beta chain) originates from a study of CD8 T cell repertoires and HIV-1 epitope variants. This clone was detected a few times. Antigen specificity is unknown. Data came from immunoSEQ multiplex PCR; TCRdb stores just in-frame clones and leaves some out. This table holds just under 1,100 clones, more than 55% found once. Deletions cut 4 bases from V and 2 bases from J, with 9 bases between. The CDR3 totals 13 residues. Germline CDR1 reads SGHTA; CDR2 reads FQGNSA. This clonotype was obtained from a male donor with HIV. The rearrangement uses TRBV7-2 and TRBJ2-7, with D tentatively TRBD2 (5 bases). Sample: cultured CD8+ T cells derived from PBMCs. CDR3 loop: CASSSTAAYEQYF. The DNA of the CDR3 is TGTGCCAGCAGCTCCACAGCGGCCTACGAGCAGTACTTC.